The 5 T cell receptor beta chains reported below all come from one sample, sequenced in a study of human T cells and chemical hapten exposure. Specified time point: pre-sensitization, week 0. Specified treatment: therapeutic diphenylcyclopropenone sensitization with weekly scalp DPC. TCRdb fed the RACE reads into MiXCR, producing one record per CDR3 protein. The table lists about 62,000 distinct CDR3 sequences, around 7% of them singletons. This material consisted of whole blood, taken in connection with sensitization to the hapten diphenylcyclopropenone (DPC). The receptors were gathered from a woman aged 25 to 39 with alopecia areata. Some clones in this sample may be carry-over from other donors' samples.

This clonotype was observed many times. The rearrangement uses TRBV15 and TRBJ1-5; no firm D call. CDR3 length: 16 residues. The V end was cut by 0 bases, the J end by 0 bases, with 9 bases between. Germline CDR1 and CDR2: LNHNV and YYDKDF (reference sequence). The CDR3 sequence is CATSRDGSRSNQPQHF. CDR3 nucleotide sequence: TGTGCCACCAGCAGAGATGGTAGCCGTAGCAATCAGCCCCAGCATTTT.

This clonotype was detected ten times or more. The V gene is TRBV20-1, the J gene TRBJ1-1; maybe TRBD1 (6 bases). V was trimmed by 6 bases and J by 0 bases, leaving 17 bases between them. This CDR3 comprises 15 residues. Germline CDR1 and CDR2: DFQATT and SNEGSKA (reference sequence). CDR3 protein: CSAYTGTRMNTEAFF. CDR3 sequence (DNA): TGCAGTGCGTATACCGGGACAAGGATGAACACTGAAGCTTTCTTT.

Written as DNA, the CDR3 is TGCAGCGTTGGGTCCGGCGCCAACACAGATACGCAGTATTTT. Amino acid sequence: CSVGSGANTDTQYF. The chain couples TRBV29-1 to TRBJ2-3; D call uncertain. Trimming took off 4 bases at V and 2 bases at J, with 13 bases between the two ends. Looked up from germline, CDR1 is SQVTM and CDR2 is ANQGSEA. The CDR3 is 14 amino acids.

This clonotype was detected ten times or more. The chain has TRBV15 and TRBJ2-3; perhaps TRBD2 as D (7 bases). This CDR3 is built from 17 residues. The V gene lost 1 base and the J gene lost 2 bases, with 16 bases spanning the gap. The germline V gene has CDR1 LNHNV and CDR2 YYDKDF (reference sequence). The CDR3 loop reads CATSRGTGGSDTDTQYF. Written as DNA, the CDR3 is TGTGCCACCAGCAGAGGGACGGGGGGCTCGGACACAGATACGCAGTATTTT.

The genes are TRBV6-5 and TRBJ1-1; D gene unclear. The germline CDR1 and CDR2 sequences are MNHEY and SVGAGI. Trimming took off 5 bases at V and 4 bases at J, with 8 bases between the two ends. The CDR3 loop spans 12 amino acids. As DNA, the CDR3 is TGTGCCAGCAGTCGCTTGGGCACTGAAGCTTTCTTT. Its protein is CASSRLGTEAFF.